The TCR beta chain under discussion was sequenced for a study of cytomegalovirus exposure and HLA in healthy donors (dated 2017 in TCRdb). Regarding the study in general: An earlier analysis of several hundred of the donors reported 250 to 350 Gb of sequence data and 100 million to 140 million unique TCR beta sequences from some 180 million T cells. An early release covering about 600 HLA-typed donors comprised around 300 gigabases of sequencing data and approximately 85 million unique TCR sequences. The genetic ancestry cluster associated with self-reported Caucasian donors included about 81% of the 350 to 500 genotyped donors. The aim of the study was to test whether cataloging public T cell receptors could identify signatures of past pathogen exposure. The study used immunosequencing to profile the T cell repertoires of 600 to 850 subjects and linked those repertoires to cytomegalovirus serostatus. Besides the first cohort of around 700 subjects, a separate validation cohort made up of 120 different subjects was used. High-throughput TCR immunosequencing, statistical association of individual TCRs with disease status, and machine learning were combined to predict cytomegalovirus infection status. In a later analysis, previously published TCR beta repertoires from about 670 donors were re-analyzed and high-resolution HLA genotyping was added so that TCR occurrence patterns could be studied. The later analysis used no new phenotypic data to find candidate immune exposures, relying instead on TCR beta sequences and their occurrence across donors. An earlier analysis of nearly 600 of the donors applied high-throughput TCR beta sequencing to assess whether each TCR beta V gene segment acted as functional or pseudogenic. Alongside the repertoire data, information on donor age, sex, ethnicity and CMV serostatus was compiled. A later genetic analysis took genome-wide SNP genotypes for 398 of the 666 donors and used that subset as a discovery cohort. Every repertoire in the discovery cohort had been generated on one and the same sequencing platform. HLA typing covered class I and class II loci at four-digit resolution. Typing coverage differed by locus: A, B, C, DRB1 and DQB1 were typed in roughly 629-630 donors, DQA1 in about 560, DPA1 in some 600, and DPB1 in about 450. Roughly five DR-DQ haplotypes were handled as single units for association and clustering, since linkage in the cohort was strong. Among roughly 400 genotyped donors of the cohort, an average of about 220,000 unique TCR beta nucleotide sequences was sequenced per donor, of which 15% to 20% were non-productive.

The library was built by means of the immunoSEQ multiplex PCR assay. A mixture of 60 forward primers for TCR Vbeta segments and 13 reverse primers for TCR Jbeta segments was used in the multiplex PCR. A multiplex PCR assay on genomic DNA amplified the CDR3 region of rearranged TCR beta genes. On the Illumina HiSeq System, the amplified TCR beta libraries were sequenced as 87-base-pair reads. The authors' analysis ran thus. A later analysis tallied around 80 million unique TCR beta chains across the 550 to 850 repertoires, and about 12 million of those chains were shared by two or more donors. Raw reads were error-corrected and collapsed into unique sequences with a nearest-neighbor algorithm that merged closely related sequences to remove PCR and sequencing errors. V, D and J gene segments were assigned by aligning CDR3 sequences to IMGT reference sequences. For a sequence to be retained, a match of at least six nucleotides was required to both a V gene segment and a J gene segment. Rearrangements were classified as productive when the CDR3 lacked stop codons and remained in frame with V and J, and all other rearrangements were classified as non-productive. Following IMGT convention, CDR3 was defined as the stretch from the second conserved V-encoded cysteine up to the conserved J-encoded phenylalanine. The earlier analysis of about 590 of the donors excluded sequences that lacked an unambiguous match to a single V gene segment. An earlier analysis of around 600 of the donors classified V segments as functional when productive rearrangements were above 56.7% and as segregating when the standard deviation between donors was above 5%. A statistical classification framework was built for diagnosing cytomegalovirus status from the catalog of TCR beta chain sequences. A later analysis assigned V and J genes by comparing TCR nucleotide sequences with IMGT/GENE-DB human TR gene sequences. In a later analysis, CDR3 sequences and most-parsimonious VDJ recombination scenarios were assigned using the TCRdist pipeline. In a later analysis, each TCR beta chain was defined by its CDR3 amino acid sequence together with its V-gene family, and reads without a unique V-gene family were excluded. As a way to deal with suspected cross-contamination and a sequencing artifact, a later analysis dropped over 550 nucleotide sequences that were highly shared and had low generation probability. In a later analysis, a clonal expansion index was calculated for each public chain from normalized within-repertoire ranks of inferred template counts. Generation probabilities in a later analysis came from a VDJ recombination model fitted to out-of-frame rearrangements, and those results were checked against IGoR. In a later analysis, TCR-TCR, TCR-HLA and TCR-CMV co-occurrence was scored with hypergeometric tests, and a repertoire-size bias correction was applied to TCR pairs. False discovery rates were estimated in a later analysis by permuting HLA or CMV assignments 20 times. In a later analysis, co-occurring TCRs were grouped with DBSCAN, and TCRdist sequence similarity was added when clustering was performed within HLA-allele-positive subsets. Repertoires with fewer than 30,000 or more than 120,000 public chains were left out of co-occurrence clustering, as were five repertoires with anomalous nucleotide sharing. TCRdb obtained this table from immuneACCESS and retained in-frame rearrangements with V and J assigned. These tables miss some clones; where compared with another copy, unresolved V genes account for less than half of the shortfall, and the remainder is unexplained. The DNA gave D and trimming, while V, J and clone size come from that table. The sample table contains approximately 130,000 clones; only one count was recorded for approximately 84% of them. In total, the top ten clones hold about 2.5% of the sample.

The paper's findings and limits, for the study overall: The earlier analysis of around 600 of the donors excluded roughly 17 rarely observed V segments, including chromosome 9 orphons, because counts were too low. In vitro tests confirmed that three of the cytomegalovirus-associated TCR beta chains recognize cytomegalovirus antigens. Immune exposure information for the cohort was limited to CMV serostatus. In both the original and validation cohorts, the classifier was reported to diagnose cytomegalovirus status with high specificity and sensitivity. HLA typing was unavailable for some donors at each locus, so association tests used only the typed subset. In a later analysis, most CMV-associated TCR beta chains were found to appear HLA-restricted, with HLA associations seemingly driven largely by CMV exposure. A group of highly shared sequence variants was considered likely to be a technical artifact of the sequencing pipeline. Linkage disequilibrium might explain the correlated functional status among segregating V segments, but an unknown experimental factor could not be ruled out. According to a later analysis, parvovirus B19, influenza, CMV and Epstein-Barr virus appeared linked to several top co-occurrence clusters. The study listed 150 to 200 TCR beta chains as associated with cytomegalovirus. Because the 87-base-pair reads could not distinguish some IMGT-functional V segments, including TRBV6-2 and TRBV6-3, those segments were excluded. Sequencing depth was assumed to be roughly uniform across donors in the presence/absence analyses, though that assumption may not hold. According to a later genetic analysis, donors in an Asian-associated ancestry cluster had fewer N-insertions in productive TCRs than the approximately 650-donor mean. An earlier analysis of 587 of the donors showed that most TCR beta V segments appeared in productive rearrangements either about 87% or about 30% of the time, which broadly matched IMGT annotations. In a later analysis, TCR association rates were found to vary across HLA loci, with the most associated TCRs seen for DRB1 alleles and the fewest for HLA-C alleles. It was suggested by the authors that the approach could potentially be generalized to other disease states and immunological phenotypes. Most TCR sequences were seen in very few donors, while some public TCRs were found in many individuals. An association between a missense DCLRE1C variant and V-gene and J-gene trimming of TCR beta chains was found in a later genetic analysis and replicated in an independent cohort. Assigning TCR associations to individual alleles was difficult when HLA alleles, especially DR and DQ, strongly co-occurred. In this cohort, only TCR beta chains were sequenced, and detectable features were limited by the absence of alpha or paired-chain data. A further reported finding was that TCR beta sequences accurately predicted the HLA-A and HLA-B alleles for most subjects in the first cohort. A later analysis associated about 17,000 TCR beta sequences with specific HLA alleles at a false discovery rate of 0.05. In a later analysis, HLA-associated TCR beta chains showed more clonal expansion and lower generation probabilities than non-associated chains that were equally common.

Comment on this clone: The specificity of this receptor is unknown. There are no base qualities to consult, and no much larger clone falls within one base.

The CDR3 goes from the cysteine to the phenylalanine over 17 residues. Solely the CDR3 DNA is kept, with 51 bases framed from the first base. The germline V gene supplies CDR1 LGHNA and CDR2 YNFKEQ. For this chain, trimming is 5 bases at the V end and 0 bases at the J end, and the number of junction bases without a gene match is 8. The cohort comprised 670 or so healthy bone marrow donors. At the time of sampling, every cohort member was nominally healthy, though immune exposures that went unrecorded were likely present. The donor tested CMV seronegative and was one of the 352 seronegative cohort members. Each donor provided a peripheral blood sample, and peripheral blood mononuclear cells were used for TCR beta sequencing. The Qiagen DNeasy Blood Extraction Kit was used to extract genomic DNA from the blood cell samples.

The sample comprised PBMCs. The source is a boy aged 2 to 10 in good health and CMV-seronegative. The chain joins TRBV4-2 to TRBJ1-3, and TRBD1 aligns with 9 junction nucleotides. The nucleotides are TGTGCCAGCAGCACCCGACAGGGGGTCGACTCTGGAAACACCATATATTTT. The resulting protein is CASSTRQGVDSGNTIYF.